These 26 T cell receptor beta chains originate from one sample sequenced in a study of T cell responses to AZD1222 COVID-19 vaccine. The table came from immunoSEQ multiplex PCR; TCRdb's copy has only in-frame clones and leaves some out. The sample includes 140,000 or so clones, 91% of them seen just once. Sequencing was performed on peripheral blood, taken 28 days after the second dose of the MenACWY control vaccine. These receptors were obtained from an adult who received the MenACWY meningococcal vaccine as a control.

This clone was observed a few times. CDR3 in DNA: TGTGCCAGCAGCCAGGGGGGACTGGGATCCGAGCAGTACTTC. Protein: CASSQGGLGSEQYF. The V gene is TRBV7-9, the J gene TRBJ2-7, with TRBD1 as a possible D gene (7 bases). The CDR3 has 14 residues. CDR1 is SEHNR and CDR2 is FQNEAQ in the germline V gene (reference sequence). V lost 5 bases, J lost 6 bases, and 17 bases lay in between.

J is TRBJ2-6 and V is TRBV7-2; the D is unclear. V was pared by 2 bases and J by 1 base, with 6 bases between. The CDR3 length is 15 residues. Germline V CDR1 and CDR2: SGHTA, FQGNSA. The DNA of the CDR3 is TGTGCCAGCAGCTTATGGGGATCTGGGGCCAACGTCCTGACTTTC. It translates to CASSLWGSGANVLTF.

This chain links TRBV18 with TRBJ1-2, with D unresolved. The V and J ends lost 1 base and 6 bases respectively, with 6 bases between them. CDR1 is KGHSH, CDR2 LQKENI, per germline. The CDR3 is made up of 12 amino acids. The CDR3 region has the DNA TGTGCCAGCTCACCACAGGGAGATGGCTACACCTTC. Its protein product is CASSPQGDGYTF.

In the case of this clone: Germline and junction disagree at one end, which may indicate a read error. J is TRBJ1-6 and V is TRBV7-9; the D is unclear. This CDR3 spans 12 amino acids. The germline gives CDR1 SEHNR, CDR2 FQNEAQ (reference sequence). The CDR3 coding sequence is TGTGCCAGCAGCTCCAATAATTCACCCCTCCACTTT. Protein sequence: CASSSNNSPLHF.

This clone has only a few counts. The chain has TRBV7-9 and TRBJ2-2; tentatively, D is TRBD1 (6 bases). The CDR3 runs to 15 residues. The V and J ends lost 5 bases and 6 bases respectively, with 16 bases between them. CDR1 and CDR2 (germline): SEHNR, FQNEAQ (reference sequence). CDR3 sequence: CASSARQVFAGELFF. CDR3 sequence (DNA): TGTGCCAGCAGCGCCAGACAGGTATTCGCCGGGGAGCTGTTTTTT.

The chain recombines TRBV6-5 with TRBJ1-6; tentative D call: TRBD1 (5 bases). Germline V gene lookup returns CDR1 MNHEY and CDR2 SVGAGI. Trimming pared 6 bases from V and 4 bases from J, leaving 10 bases between. The CDR3 has 14 amino acids. This chain's CDR3 is CASRGEGYNSPLHF. CDR3 sequence (DNA): TGTGCCAGCAGGGGCGAGGGGTATAATTCACCCCTCCACTTT.

Only a few counts were recorded for this clone. This specimen includes other DNA sequences encoding the same CDR3. The rearrangement links TRBV19 to TRBJ1-5; D not certain. There are 12 residues in the CDR3. Germline V gene lookup returns CDR1 LNHDA and CDR2 SQIVND (reference sequence). Between the trimmed V and J ends, which lost 1 base and 7 bases, there was a span of 5 bases. The CDR3 coding sequence is TGTGCCAGTAGTATAGGAGGGCAGCCCCAGCATTTT. Its translation is CASSIGGQPQHF.

V and J are TRBV3-1 (or the pseudogene TRBV3-2) and TRBJ2-7; maybe TRBD1 (5 bases). V was shortened by 1 base and J by 2 bases, with 9 bases between the two germline ends. Germline lookup yields CDR1 LGHDT and CDR2 YNNKEL (reference sequence). The CDR3 is made up of 14 amino acids. The CDR3 loop reads CASSQGQGPYEQYF. The CDR3 bases are TGTGCCAGCAGCCAAGGCCAGGGCCCCTACGAGCAGTACTTC.

This clone was seen only a few times. The rearrangement uses TRBV29-1 and TRBJ1-2; a possible D gene is TRBD1 (5 bases). V lost 6 bases to trimming and J lost 7 bases, with 12 bases between them. The germline V gene has CDR1 SQVTM and CDR2 ANQGSEA. The CDR3 runs to 11 residues. The CDR3 DNA sequence: TGCAGCGTGGCTGGTGGGGCTGGCTACACCTTC. It codes for CSVAGGAGYTF.

By its share, this clone is medium-sized. This chain uses TRBV7-6 with TRBJ2-7; 8 bases agree with TRBD2. The CDR3 spans 16 residues. Germline V gene lookup returns CDR1 SGHVS and CDR2 FNYEAQ. Germline trimming cut 5 bases from V and 0 bases from J; bases unmatched to any gene: 9. CDR3 sequence reads: CASSDVVAGSSYEQYF. DNA of the CDR3: TGTGCCAGCAGCGACGTGGTAGCGGGGAGCTCCTACGAGCAGTACTTC.

This chain joins TRBV18 and TRBJ2-5, with TRBD2 identical over 13 bases. V shed 6 bases and J 2 bases; nucleotides not matched to a gene: 3. CDR1 and CDR2 from the germline V gene are KGHSH and LQKENI. The CDR3 has 15 residues. DNA for the CDR3: TGTGCCAGCTCGAGGACTAGCGGGGGTCAAGAGACCCAGTACTTC. As protein: CASSRTSGGQETQYF.

The chain joins TRBV7-6 to TRBJ2-1; weak D call: TRBD2 (6 bases). Germline V gene sequence: CDR1 SGHVS, CDR2 FNYEAQ. Deletions cut 1 base from V and 5 bases from J, with 15 bases between. There are 16 residues in the CDR3. The CDR3 protein is CASSLVGASVDNEQFF. CDR3 nucleotides: TGTGCCAGCAGCTTAGTTGGGGCTAGCGTTGACAATGAGCAGTTCTTC. The full variable domain, in which reference TRBV7-6 and TRBJ2-1 provide the parts outside the CDR3, is GAGVSQSPRYKVTKRGQDVALRCDPISGHVSLYWYRQALGQGPEFLTYFNYEAQQDKSGLPNDRFSAERPEGSISTLTIQRTEQRDSAMYRCASSLVGASVDNEQFFGPGTRLTVL.

This clone was recorded once. The chain uses TRBV15 and TRBJ1-5; a possible D gene is TRBD1 (5 bases). The CDR3 length is 14 residues. V lost 5 bases to trimming and J lost 3 bases, with 11 bases between them. Germline assignment: CDR1 LNHNV and CDR2 YYDKDF (reference sequence). This CDR3 is CATSATDFNQPQHF. The DNA for the CDR3 is TGTGCCACCAGCGCGACAGATTTCAATCAGCCCCAGCATTTT. The whole variable domain, remainder taken from reference TRBV15 and TRBJ1-5, is DAMVIQNPRYQVTQFGKPVTLSCSQTLNHNVMYWYQQKSSQAPKLLFHYYDKDFNNEADTPDNFQSRRPNTSFCFLDIRSPGLGDTAMYLCATSATDFNQPQHFGDGTRLSIL.

The V and J genes are TRBV6-5 and TRBJ2-3; a weak D match, TRBD1 (6 bases). V lost 6 bases, J lost 0 bases, and 10 bases lay in between. CDR1 is MNHEY, CDR2 SVGAGI, per germline. CDR3 size: 14 residues. The CDR3 coding sequence is TGTGCCAGCAGGATTAGGGGGAGCACAGATACGCAGTATTTT. This codes for CASRIRGSTDTQYF.

This chain links TRBV6-5 with TRBJ2-5; possibly TRBD1 for D (6 bases). V dropped 5 bases and J dropped 13 bases, with 14 bases sitting between them. The CDR3 length is 11 residues. From germline, CDR1 is MNHEY and CDR2 SVGAGI. CDR3 residues: CASSQTGRTYF. The CDR3 DNA reads TGTGCCAGCAGTCAGACAGGCCGGACGTACTTC.

This chain connects TRBV6-4 to TRBJ2-1; TRBD2 aligns across 7 bases. CDR1 is MRHNA, CDR2 SNTAGT, per germline. The CDR3 is 15 residues long. Trimming removed 8 bases from V and 0 bases from J; junction bases left unmatched: 7. The CDR3 loop reads CASGIAGSSYNEQFF. CDR3 nucleotides: TGTGCCAGCGGCATAGCGGGCAGCTCCTACAATGAGCAGTTCTTC.

This clone appeared once. The chain links TRBV28 to TRBJ2-2; 11 nucleotides align to TRBD2. The CDR3 runs to 18 residues. CDR1 is MDHEN, CDR2 SYDVKM, per germline. With 6 bases clipped from V and 4 bases from J, the junction kept 13 bases outside the gene matches. The CDR3, as DNA: TGTGCCAGCAGCTCCGCCGGACTAGCGGGTTCGGGCACCGGGGAGCTGTTTTTT. Translation: CASSSAGLAGSGTGELFF. Full variable domain (remainder filled in from reference TRBV28 and TRBJ2-2): DVKVTQSSRYLVKRTGEKVFLECVQDMDHENMFWYRQDPGLGLRLIYFSYDVKMKEKGDIPEGYSVSREKKERFSLILESASTNQTSMYLCASSSAGLAGSGTGELFFGEGSRLTVL.

The chain joins TRBV7-8 to TRBJ1-2; D gene uncertain. Trimming took off 1 base at V and 2 bases at J, with 5 bases between the two ends. This CDR3 region has 13 residues. Germline CDR1 is SGHVS and CDR2 is FQNEAQ. The CDR3 is CASSLVTNYGYTF. In nucleotides, the CDR3 is TGTGCCAGCAGCTTAGTGACCAACTATGGCTACACCTTC.

The V call is TRBV27, the J call TRBJ2-5, with D tentatively TRBD1 (5 bases). Germline lookup yields CDR1 MNHEY and CDR2 SMNVEV (reference sequence). There are 13 residues in the CDR3. V was clipped by 6 bases and J by 9 bases, with 17 bases between them. The CDR3 DNA reads TGTGCCAGCAGGGGGCCGGGCCTAGGGTCCCAGTACTTC. Its protein is CASRGPGLGSQYF.

The V and J genes are TRBV28 and TRBJ1-2, with a possible D match to TRBD1 (5 bases). The CDR3 consists of 16 residues. V shed 5 bases and J shed 3 bases, with 19 bases lying between them. From germline, CDR1 is MDHEN and CDR2 SYDVKM. The DNA for the CDR3 is TGTGCCAGCAGTAAACAGGCTTCCCGTGGCGACTATGGCTACACCTTC. Translating gives CASSKQASRGDYGYTF.

The chain uses TRBV7-2 and TRBJ2-3; the match to TRBD2 covers 7 bases. V shed 3 bases and J 2 bases; nucleotides not matched to a gene: 2. This CDR3 is built from 14 residues. Looked up from germline, CDR1 is SGHTA and CDR2 is FQGNSA. CDR3 coding DNA: TGTGCCAGCAGCTTCGGGGGGACCACAGATACGCAGTATTTT. Translation gives CASSFGGTTDTQYF.

The V call is TRBV28, the J call TRBJ2-5; D perhaps matches TRBD2 (6 bases). This CDR3 spans 15 amino acids. Trimming removed 7 bases at V and 5 bases at J, with 20 bases between. Germline V gives CDR1 MDHEN, CDR2 SYDVKM. CDR3 loop: CASTFGGTRMETQYF. The DNA for the CDR3 is TGTGCCAGCACCTTCGGGGGAACAAGGATGGAGACCCAGTACTTC. Based on the CDR3 plus reference TRBV28 and TRBJ2-5, the full variable domain is DVKVTQSSRYLVKRTGEKVFLECVQDMDHENMFWYRQDPGLGLRLIYFSYDVKMKEKGDIPEGYSVSREKKERFSLILESASTNQTSMYLCASTFGGTRMETQYFGPGTRLLVL.

By its share, this clone is medium-sized. The chain is built from TRBV27 and TRBJ2-5, with 9 positions matching TRBD2. In germline, CDR1 is MNHEY, CDR2 SMNVEV (reference sequence). CDR3 size: 16 residues. The J segment lost 0 bases and the V segment lost 6 bases, leaving 8 bases of the junction unmatched. CDR3 sequence (DNA): TGTGCCAGCAGGACTGGGGGACTAGCCGACCAAGAGACCCAGTACTTC. Amino acids: CASRTGGLADQETQYF.

In the case of this clone: One junction end does not reproduce the germline sequence, and a read error may be involved. The CDR3 reads CASSFTSDYYGYPF. DNA of the CDR3: TGCGCCAGCAGCTTCACCTCGGACTACTATGGCTACCCCTTC. The chain links TRBV5-1 to TRBJ1-2; D remains unclear. CDR1 is SGHRS, CDR2 YFSETQ, per germline. The CDR3 contains 14 residues.

The V gene is TRBV7-9, the J gene TRBJ2-3; D not resolved. The CDR3 has 15 amino acids. V lost 3 bases, J lost 2 bases, and 12 bases lay in between. Germline values: CDR1 SEHNR, CDR2 FQNEAQ (reference sequence). CDR3 residues: CASSFVPQITDTQYF. The CDR3 DNA reads as TGTGCCAGCAGCTTCGTCCCACAAATCACAGATACGCAGTATTTT.

This chain's CDR3 is CASRQGPSGEQYF. The CDR3 bases are TGTGCCAGCAGGCAGGGGCCCTCGGGCGAGCAGTACTTC. The chain employs TRBV27 and TRBJ2-7; D perhaps matches TRBD1 (6 bases). The CDR3 sequence is 13 residues long. Germline values: CDR1 MNHEY, CDR2 SMNVEV (reference sequence). With 6 bases removed from V and 6 bases from J, the gap between germline ends came to 15 bases.